This T cell receptor (beta chain) is drawn from a study of Graves' ophthalmopathy and Graves' hyperthyroidism. About the research overall: Researchers obtained peripheral blood at initial diagnosis, before any treatment had begun.

RNA transcripts yielded amplified TCR beta CDR3 regions. Second-round multiplex PCR came after first-round RT-PCR with HTBI primers. TCRdb re-analysed the multiplex PCR reads in MiXCR, keeping a single row per CDR3 protein. In the table there are around 400,000 distinct CDR3 sequences, around 21% of which are singletons. This clonotype was picked up many times. The sequenced material came from peripheral blood. The clonotype was recovered from a woman aged 18-29 years with stable Graves' hyperthyroidism.

In DNA form, the CDR3 reads TGTGCCAGCAGTTTCTCCTCGAGGGTAGCTTTCTTT. Its protein is CASSFSSRVAFF. This sequence joins TRBV12-3 or TRBV12-4 and TRBJ1-1; D is undetermined. The CDR3 extends over 12 amino acids. V shed 3 bases and J shed 10 bases, with 12 bases lying between them.